This T cell receptor (beta chain) originates from a study of blood T cell repertoires in COVID-19. J gave up 1 base and V 0 bases, and 6 bases lay outside the gene matches. Germline CDR1 and CDR2: SGHRS and YFSETQ. The CDR3 loop spans 17 amino acids. Generated by immunoSEQ multiplex PCR, the TCRdb table keeps only in-frame clones and is missing some. The sample has about 410,000 clones; roughly nine tenths are singletons. The TCR was taken from a woman aged 25 to 39 who had recovered from COVID-19. The sample comprised PBMCs or T cells enriched from blood (not recorded which). The chain is built from TRBV5-1 and TRBJ2-7; TRBD2 matches at 11 bases. In DNA form, the CDR3 reads TGCGCCAGCAGCTTGGGACTAGCGGGACAAACATCCTACGAGCAGTACTTC. As protein: CASSLGLAGQTSYEQYF.